The 17 T cell receptor beta chains below were found in one sample sequenced in a study of cytomegalovirus exposure and HLA in healthy donors. 60 Vbeta and 13 Jbeta primers were used in PCR. Repertoires were generated with immunoSEQ multiplex PCR, while TCRdb's copy carries only in-frame clones and drops some. Of over 150,000 clones in the sample, approximately 75% were seen once. Sequenced sample: PBMCs. Every receptor here comes from a man younger than 40 in good health and CMV-seropositive.

V is TRBV2 and J is TRBJ2-7; 8 bases agree with TRBD1. Trimming cost V 4 bases and J 6 bases; bases outside gene matches: 2. CDR1 is SNHLY, CDR2 FYNNEI, per germline. The CDR3 covers 12 residues. CDR3 sequence (DNA): TGTGCCAGCAGTGGACAGGGGAGCGAGCAGTACTTC. It codes for CASSGQGSEQYF.

This clone was detected only once. The V gene is TRBV4-1, the J gene TRBJ2-2; weak D call: TRBD1 (5 bases). Germline assignment: CDR1 MGHRA and CDR2 YSYEKL. The CDR3 totals 16 residues. V dropped 3 bases and J dropped 6 bases, with 17 bases sitting between them. CDR3 residues: CASSHVVGAGSGELFF. The CDR3 DNA follows: TGCGCCAGCAGCCATGTTGTAGGGGCTGGTTCCGGGGAGCTGTTTTTT.

The rearrangement uses TRBV5-1 and TRBJ2-5, with 7 positions matching TRBD2. The CDR3 contains 14 residues. Trimming cost V 3 bases and J 3 bases; bases outside gene matches: 5. CDR1 and CDR2 (germline): SGHRS, YFSETQ. This CDR3 reads CASSSQGGEETQYF. DNA for the CDR3: TGCGCCAGCAGCTCTCAGGGAGGGGAAGAGACCCAGTACTTC.

The genes are TRBV28 and TRBJ1-5; D is unresolved. Trimming took 8 bases from V and 8 from J, leaving 10 bases between them. CDR3 length: 11 amino acids. Germline lookup yields CDR1 MDHEN and CDR2 SYDVKM. CDR3: CASGPLEPQHF. CDR3 bases: TGTGCCAGCGGCCCATTGGAGCCCCAGCATTTT.

This sequence joins TRBV4-1 and TRBJ1-2; D may be TRBD1 (5 bases). The CDR3 has 15 residues. Germline V gene lookup returns CDR1 MGHRA and CDR2 YSYEKL. Trimming stripped 0 bases from V and 4 bases from J, with 12 bases between. The CDR3 DNA sequence: TGCGCCAGCAGCCAAGAGTACCAGGGTTCCTATGGCTACACCTTC. It yields the protein CASSQEYQGSYGYTF.

The chain links TRBV5-4 to TRBJ2-1; weak D call: TRBD1 (7 bases). Germline V gene lookup returns CDR1 SGHNT and CDR2 YYREEE (reference sequence). With 0 bases removed from V and 9 bases from J, the gap between germline ends came to 13 bases. CDR3 size: 14 residues. CDR3 protein: CASSLARGAGEQFF. The CDR3 bases are TGTGCCAGCAGCTTGGCCAGGGGGGCAGGTGAGCAGTTCTTC.

The V gene is TRBV29-1, the J gene TRBJ1-2, with 9 nucleotides matching TRBD1. The germline gives CDR1 SQVTM, CDR2 ANQGSEA. The CDR3 totals 14 residues. V trimming: 1 base; J trimming: 4 bases; junction bases outside the gene matches: 4. Here the CDR3 DNA reads TGCAGCGTTGAAGGACAGGGGGTGAGCTATGGCTACACCTTC. It is translated as CSVEGQGVSYGYTF.

This clone has a handful of counts. The chain recombines TRBV18 with TRBJ1-2, with D possibly being TRBD1 (5 bases). CDR3 length equals 15 residues. V lost 0 bases to trimming and J lost 2 bases, with 10 bases between them. The V gene's germline CDR1 is KGHSH and CDR2 LQKENI. The CDR3 protein is CASSPPGGNNYGYTF. The CDR3, as DNA: TGTGCCAGCTCACCACCCGGGGGAAACAACTATGGCTACACCTTC.

This clone was counted once. The rearrangement joins TRBV6-5 to TRBJ1-2, with no clear D. Germline loops: CDR1 MNHEY, CDR2 SVGAGI. This CDR3 is built from 14 residues. The ends were cut back, 8 bases at V and 2 bases at J, with 15 bases in the middle. CDR3 sequence (DNA): TGTGCCAGCCGCGGCGGCGATGCAAACTATGGCTACACCTTC. Protein: CASRGGDANYGYTF.

This clone was recorded once. CDR3 sequence reads: CASTPGQSYEQYF. The CDR3 DNA follows: TGCGCCAGCACTCCGGGACAGTCCTACGAGCAGTACTTC. The chain uses TRBV5-1 and TRBJ2-7; TRBD1 matches at 7 bases. The CDR3 is made up of 13 amino acids. Looked up from germline, CDR1 is SGHRS and CDR2 is YFSETQ. V lost 6 bases, J lost 1 base, and 4 bases stayed unmatched. Complete variable domain (other parts from reference TRBV5-1 and TRBJ2-7): KAGVTQTPRYLIKTRGQQVTLSCSPISGHRSVSWYQQTPGQGLQFLFEYFSETQRNKGNFPGRFSGRQFSNSRSEMNVSTLELGDSALYLCASTPGQSYEQYFGPGTRLTVT.

V gene TRBV11-2 combines with J gene TRBJ1-2; no reliable D call. V was shortened by 6 bases and J by 7 bases, with 18 bases between the two germline ends. This CDR3 has 14 residues. CDR1 and CDR2 (germline): SGHAT, FQNNGV. The CDR3 DNA follows: TGTGCCAGCAGGTCACTTTCGGGGTTTCGTGGCTACACCTTC. Encoded protein: CASRSLSGFRGYTF.

The V gene is TRBV5-1, the J gene TRBJ1-2; unclear D gene. V was cut by 0 bases and J by 3 bases, with 6 bases left in between. The CDR3 is 13 residues long. Germline assignment: CDR1 SGHRS and CDR2 YFSETQ. CDR3 coding DNA: TGCGCCAGCAGCTTGGACGTAGACTATGGCTACACCTTC. Amino acids: CASSLDVDYGYTF.

The chain uses TRBV30 and TRBJ1-5, with TRBD1 as a possible D gene (5 bases). The V gene lost 2 bases and the J gene lost 1 base, with 12 bases spanning the gap. CDR1 is GTSNPN and CDR2 is SVGIG in the germline V gene (reference sequence). This CDR3 comprises 15 residues. CDR3 loop: CAWSIGVGSNQPQHF. The CDR3 region has the DNA TGTGCCTGGAGTATAGGGGTGGGAAGCAATCAGCCCCAGCATTTT.

The rearrangement uses TRBV4-1 and TRBJ1-5; D unresolved. CDR1 MGHRA and CDR2 YSYEKL come from the germline V gene. V lost 0 bases and J 7 bases, leaving 7 bases between the germline ends. The CDR3 extends over 13 amino acids. CDR3 bases: TGCGCCAGCAGCCAAGATCCGAGACAGCCCCAGCATTTT. This encodes CASSQDPRQPQHF.

The V and J genes are TRBV9 and TRBJ2-7, with D possibly TRBD1 on 7 matching bases. The CDR3 sequence is 15 residues long. The ends were cut back, 4 bases at V and 5 bases at J, with 19 bases in the middle. CDR1 is SGDLS, CDR2 YYNGEE, per germline. As DNA, the CDR3 is TGTGCCAGCAGCCCCCTTCAGGGGGGAAGCAACGAGCAGTACTTC. Its translation: CASSPLQGGSNEQYF. Together with reference TRBV9 and TRBJ2-7, the CDR3 gives the full variable domain: DSGVTQTPKHLITATGQRVTLRCSPRSGDLSVYWYQQSLDQGLQFLIQYYNGEERAKGNILERFSAQQFPDLHSELNLSSLELGDSALYFCASSPLQGGSNEQYFGPGTRLTVT.

J is TRBJ2-7 and V is TRBV7-2; D not certain. Germline V lookup: CDR1 SGHTA, CDR2 FQGNSA. This CDR3 contains 11 residues. With 5 bases removed from V and 0 bases from J, the gap between germline ends came to 2 bases. CDR3 in DNA: TGTGCCAGCAGCCTCTCCTACGAGCAGTACTTC. Protein product: CASSLSYEQYF.

V gene TRBV27 combines with J gene TRBJ2-7; a possible D gene is TRBD2 (7 bases). Trimming took 2 bases from V and 2 from J, leaving 13 bases between them. This CDR3 comprises 15 residues. Germline CDR1 reads MNHEY; CDR2 reads SMNVEV (reference sequence). The CDR3 here is CASSLRGGHPYEQYF. The CDR3 nucleotides are TGTGCCAGCAGTTTAAGGGGGGGACATCCCTACGAGCAGTACTTC.